Described below is a single T cell receptor (beta chain) sequence and its context. Per the study methods: For nucleated cells, counts were estimated from reference gene primer amplification. TCRdb's table, derived via immunoSEQ multiplex PCR, lists solely in-frame clones and lacks some. V and J calls and clone size come straight from that table; D and trimming were deduced from the DNA. The sample records about 94,000 clones, under 90% being singletons. These data belong to a study of blood T cell repertoires in COVID-19. This CDR3 is built from 16 residues. V was pared by 4 bases and J by 3 bases, with 9 bases of the junction left unmatched. Germline V lookup: CDR1 SGHNT, CDR2 YYREEE (reference sequence).

The clonotype originates from a human donor in a cohort sampled during active COVID-19. Specimen: peripheral blood. V and J are TRBV5-4 and TRBJ1-1; 10 bases are shared with TRBD1. CDR3 region: CASSRQGALRHTEAFF. As DNA, the CDR3 is TGTGCCAGCAGCCGACAGGGGGCGCTGAGGCACACTGAAGCTTTCTTT.